Following are 25 T cell receptor beta chains from one sample sequenced in a study of cytomegalovirus exposure and HLA in healthy donors. The PCR contained 60 Vbeta and 13 Jbeta primers. The data were produced by immunoSEQ multiplex PCR, yet TCRdb's version contains in-frame clones alone and is incomplete. The sample has 120,000 to 150,000 clones; approximately 72% are singletons. The specimen was PBMCs. Receptors were obtained from a woman aged 55-75 years in good health and CMV-seronegative.

This chain connects TRBV19 to TRBJ2-7; TRBD1 agrees at 12 bases. V trimming: 11 bases; J trimming: 2 bases; junction bases outside the gene matches: 13. The CDR3 extends over 16 amino acids. CDR1 is LNHDA, CDR2 SQIVND, per germline (reference sequence). CDR3 sequence reads: CAPPGQGAQGTYEQYF. The CDR3, as DNA: TGTGCCCCCCCGGGACAGGGGGCCCAAGGGACCTACGAGCAGTACTTC.

As concerns this clone: Germline is not matched at one junction end, which may reflect a read error. The CDR3 reads CTGTSGSSGGAGELFF. The CDR3 nucleotides read TGCACGGGGACTAGCGGGAGTTCTGGGGGCGCCGGGGAGCTGTTTTTT. The chain couples TRBV9 to TRBJ2-2, with 14 bases aligning to TRBD2. This CDR3 is 16 amino acids long. Germline V lookup: CDR1 SGDLS, CDR2 YYNGEE.

Only a few counts were recorded for this clone. This chain connects TRBV6-6 to TRBJ2-7, with D unresolved. The V end was cut by 8 bases, the J end by 0 bases, with 11 bases between. Germline V gene lookup returns CDR1 MNHNY and CDR2 SVGAGI (reference sequence). The CDR3 loop spans 13 amino acids. CDR3 residues: CASQTQNSYEQYF. CDR3 coding DNA: TGTGCCAGCCAAACACAGAACTCCTACGAGCAGTACTTC.

V is TRBV7-2 and J is TRBJ2-1; D is uncertain. The CDR3 has 16 residues. V lost 0 bases and J 4 bases, leaving 13 bases between the germline ends. In germline, CDR1 is SGHTA, CDR2 FQGNSA. The CDR3 here is CASSLALSDIYNEQFF. The CDR3, as DNA: TGTGCCAGCAGCTTAGCCCTAAGTGACATTTACAATGAGCAGTTCTTC.

The chain uses TRBV2 and TRBJ2-3; 8 nucleotides match TRBD2. The CDR3 sequence is 15 residues long. From germline, CDR1 is SNHLY and CDR2 FYNNEI. The J segment lost 5 bases and the V segment lost 8 bases, leaving 12 bases of the junction unmatched. CDR3 coding DNA: TGTGCCAGCGTGGACTCGGGGGGGCCAGGAGATACGCAGTATTTT. Residues: CASVDSGGPGDTQYF. The full variable domain, rest sourced from reference TRBV2 and TRBJ2-3, is EPEVTQTPSHQVTQMGQEVILRCVPISNHLYFYWYRQILGQKVEFLVSFYNNEISEKSEIFDDQFSVERPDGSNFTLKIRSTKLEDSAMYFCASVDSGGPGDTQYFGPGTRLTVL.

The gene calls are TRBV7-2 and TRBJ2-3; 8 bases are a match to TRBD2. There are 18 residues in the CDR3. CDR1 is SGHTA and CDR2 is FQGNSA in the germline V gene. The V segment lost 2 bases and the J segment 6 bases; nucleotides outside the gene matches: 16. The CDR3 region has the DNA TGTGCCAGCAGCTTATTTTGGCGCGGGGGGCGGGGGACGGATACGCAGTATTTT. It yields the protein CASSLFWRGGRGTDTQYF.

The chain joins TRBV21-1 to TRBJ1-2; TRBD1, as called in the table, went unchecked against the DNA. TRBV21-1 counts as a pseudogene. The CDR3 runs to 14 residues. CDR3 DNA sequence: TGTGCCAGCAGCAGGGGGACATCCAACTATGGCTACACCTTC. Residues: CASSRGTSNYGYTF.

This clone was observed a few times. The rearrangement joins TRBV2 to TRBJ2-2; 10 bases are shared with TRBD2. The germline gives CDR1 SNHLY, CDR2 FYNNEI. After removal of 5 bases from V and 0 bases from J, the junction contained 3 bases not matched to a gene. This CDR3 has 16 residues. CDR3 sequence: CASSPSGGPNTGELFF. The CDR3 nucleotides read TGTGCCAGCAGTCCTAGCGGGGGCCCGAACACCGGGGAGCTGTTTTTT.

With respect to this clone: One end of the junction varies from germline; a read error may be responsible. V and J are TRBV7-3 and TRBJ2-1, with 7 bases aligning to TRBD2. Germline V CDR1 and CDR2: SGHTA, FQGTGA. There are 13 residues in the CDR3. CDR3 bases: TGTGCCAGCAGCTTAAACGGGGGGACTAATCCGGTCTTC. Encoded protein: CASSLNGGTNPVF.

The chain couples TRBV5-1 to TRBJ2-3; no clear D. The CDR3 loop spans 14 amino acids. Deletions cut 4 bases from V and 2 bases from J, with 11 bases between. Germline CDR1 and CDR2: SGHRS and YFSETQ. CDR3 amino acids: CASSNGYDTDTQYF. In nucleotides, the CDR3 is TGCGCCAGCAGCAACGGTTACGACACAGATACGCAGTATTTT.

J is TRBJ1-4 and V is TRBV7-2; D possibly corresponds to TRBD1 (6 bases). CDR1 is SGHTA, CDR2 FQGNSA, per germline. Trimming removed 4 bases at V and 0 bases at J, with 12 bases between. This CDR3 is built from 16 residues. As DNA, the CDR3 is TGTGCCAGCAGCTGGGGAGGGGGGGCAACTAATGAAAAACTGTTTTTT. Translated, it gives CASSWGGGATNEKLFF.

V gene TRBV10-3 combines with J gene TRBJ2-7; D ambiguous. Germline assignment: CDR1 ENHRY and CDR2 SYGVKD. This CDR3 is 11 amino acids long. Deletions cut 3 bases from V and 6 bases from J, with 6 bases between. The DNA for the CDR3 is TGTGCCATCAGTGAATTTCGCGAGCAGTACTTC. This encodes CAISEFREQYF.

V usage is TRBV7-2 and J usage is TRBJ2-7; D perhaps matches TRBD2 (5 bases). Trimming cost V 4 bases and J 1 base, with 8 bases left between them. CDR1 is SGHTA and CDR2 is FQGNSA in the germline V gene. The CDR3 runs to 13 residues. CDR3 residues: CASSSRESYEQYF. CDR3 bases: TGTGCCAGCAGCTCCCGGGAATCCTACGAGCAGTACTTC.

This chain uses TRBV9 with TRBJ2-5; TRBD2 agrees at 8 bases. Judging by the DNA end, TRBJ2-7 fits better; the J call may be wrong. The germline gives CDR1 SGDLS, CDR2 YYNGEE. The length of the CDR3 is 14 residues. For the CDR3, the DNA is TGTGCCAGCAGCGCCCTGGGCCGGGAGGGCGAGCAGTACTTC. Protein product: CASSALGREGEQYF.

The chain recombines TRBV2 with TRBJ1-5, with 9 positions matching TRBD1. Trimming at V came to 6 bases and at J to 0 bases, leaving 3 bases not matched to a gene. Germline V gene data show CDR1 as SNHLY and CDR2 as FYNNEI. The CDR3 is 15 residues long. CDR3 residues: CASRTGGHSNQPQHF. In nucleotides, the CDR3 is TGTGCCAGCAGAACAGGGGGCCATAGCAATCAGCCCCAGCATTTT.

In its sample, this clone was seen a few times. The chain has TRBV6-6 and TRBJ2-2, with 7 bases that match TRBD2. The germline V gene encodes CDR1 MNHNY and CDR2 SVGAGI (reference sequence). V lost 2 bases and J lost 5; bases outside the gene matches: 8. The CDR3 consists of 16 residues. The chain's CDR3 is CASSYGAGRGTGELFF. The CDR3 coding sequence is TGTGCCAGCAGTTACGGGGCGGGGAGGGGAACCGGGGAGCTGTTTTTT.

The rearrangement links TRBV4-2 to TRBJ2-7; possible D gene TRBD1, 6 bases. The V end was cut by 0 bases, the J end by 2 bases, with 11 bases between. This CDR3 is built from 15 residues. The germline gives CDR1 LGHNA, CDR2 YNFKEQ. CDR3 in DNA: TGTGCCAGCAGCCAAGATCCGGACAGAACCTACGAGCAGTACTTC. This gives the protein CASSQDPDRTYEQYF.

The chain carries TRBV7-3 and TRBJ2-3; TRBD2 is a possible D gene (5 bases). This CDR3 is 14 amino acids long. Trimming stripped 4 bases from V and 6 bases from J, with 14 bases between. CDR1 and CDR2 from the germline V gene are SGHTA and FQGTGA. CDR3 amino acids: CASSSTLARDTQYF. The CDR3 bases are TGTGCCAGCAGCTCCACCCTAGCTCGGGATACGCAGTATTTT. The variable domain in full, with the rest retrieved from reference TRBV7-3 and TRBJ2-3, is GAGVSQTPSNKVTEKGKYVELRCDPISGHTALYWYRQSLGQGPEFLIYFQGTGAADDSGLPNDRFFAVRPEGSVSTLKIQRTERGDSAVYLCASSSTLARDTQYFGPGTRLTVL.

With regard to this clone: Compared with germline, one end of the junction differs, possibly owing to a read error. Other DNA sequences of this sample code for an identical CDR3. The chain is built from TRBV10-3 and TRBJ2-7; D ambiguous. Germline-derived CDR1 and CDR2 are ENHRY and SYGVKD. The CDR3 covers 11 residues. Written as DNA, the CDR3 is TGTGCCATCAGTACTTCCTACGAGCAATACTTC. It yields the protein CAISTSYEQYF.

The chain carries TRBV14 and TRBJ1-6; 8 bases fit TRBD1. Looked up from germline, CDR1 is SGHDN and CDR2 is FVKESK. The CDR3 loop spans 15 amino acids. V lost 3 bases to trimming and J lost 7 bases; unmatched junction nucleotides: 5. This chain's CDR3 is CASSQGQAPNSPLHF. The CDR3 region has the DNA TGTGCCAGCAGCCAGGGACAGGCGCCAAATTCACCCCTCCACTTT. Complete variable domain (other parts from reference TRBV14 and TRBJ1-6): EAGVTQFPSHSVIEKGQTVTLRCDPISGHDNLYWYRRVMGKEIKFLLHFVKESKQDESGMPNNRFLAERTGGTYSTLKVQPAELEDSGVYFCASSQGQAPNSPLHFGNGTRLTVT.

This chain uses TRBV27 with TRBJ2-3, with D tentatively TRBD1 (5 bases). The CDR3 sequence is 15 residues long. Germline V gives CDR1 MNHEY, CDR2 SMNVEV (reference sequence). Trimming removed 3 bases from V and 1 base from J, with 11 bases in between. Written as DNA, the CDR3 is TGTGCCAGCAGTTTGGGTGGGGCCGGCACAGATACGCAGTATTTT. This encodes CASSLGGAGTDTQYF.

This sequence joins TRBV2 and TRBJ2-7, with 13 bases lining up with TRBD2. Germline assignment: CDR1 SNHLY and CDR2 FYNNEI. CDR3 length: 16 residues. V shed 6 bases and J 4 bases; nucleotides not matched to a gene: 9. CDR3 sequence: CASSTGLAGETYEQYF. The CDR3 DNA reads TGTGCCAGCAGCACCGGACTAGCGGGAGAAACTTACGAGCAGTACTTC.

This clone is a singleton in its sample. V is TRBV28 and J is TRBJ2-5; 7 bases fit TRBD1. The CDR3 extends over 14 amino acids. The germline CDR1 and CDR2 sequences are MDHEN and SYDVKM. Germline trimming cut 6 bases from V and 1 base from J; bases unmatched to any gene: 5. The DNA of the CDR3 is TGTGCCAGCAGGGGACAGCAGATCCAAGAGACCCAGTACTTC. Its protein is CASRGQQIQETQYF.

The V call is TRBV28, the J call TRBJ2-3, with TRBD1 identical over 7 bases. After removal of 6 bases from V and 2 bases from J, the junction contained 5 bases not matched to a gene. The CDR3 has 14 residues. Germline V CDR1 and CDR2: MDHEN, SYDVKM. The CDR3 sequence: CASSPGTVTDTQYF. As DNA, the CDR3 is TGTGCCAGCAGCCCCGGGACAGTCACAGATACGCAGTATTTT.

In its sample, this clone was seen once. The rearrangement uses TRBV18 and TRBJ1-1, with 9 bases lining up with TRBD1. With 4 bases clipped from V and 0 bases from J, the junction kept 9 bases outside the gene matches. This CDR3 region has 17 residues. The germline gives CDR1 KGHSH, CDR2 LQKENI. The CDR3 region has the DNA TGTGCCAGCTCACTGAGACAGGGGGGGATCATGAACACTGAAGCTTTCTTT. This codes for CASSLRQGGIMNTEAFF.